Sequencing of this TCR beta chain was carried out in a study of blood T cells in healthy people across ages. This CDR3 contains 14 residues. Germline V gene sequence: CDR1 MNHEY, CDR2 SVGAGI. The V end was cut by 4 bases, the J end by 15 bases, with 22 bases between. Using a J-beta primer mix together with a sample-barcoded 5' primer, a second PCR was run for roughly 6 to 12 cycles. TCRdb itself ran the 5' RACE reads through MiXCR, one entry per CDR3 protein. The sample shows some 880,000 distinct CDR3 sequences, around 36% of them seen only once. Sequenced input: blood. The source of this sequence is a man younger than 35 in good health. The chain links TRBV6-5 to TRBJ2-1; a possible D gene is TRBD1 (5 bases). Here the CDR3 reads CASSSNLDSGIRFF. The CDR3 bases are TGTGCCAGCAGTTCTAACCTCGACAGTGGGATTAGGTTCTTC.